Below are 27 T cell receptor beta chains sequenced from a single sample in a study of shared clonotypes between healthy human individuals. Clones were read by immunoSEQ multiplex PCR, and TCRdb kept only the in-frame ones, dropping some. The profile shows hundreds of thousands of clones, around 97% of them singletons. Source material: naive CD4+ T cells sorted from blood. Specified subset: CD45RA+ positively selected. The receptors here all came from a woman in her thirties in good health.

This clone is a singleton in its sample. The chain joins TRBV5-1 to TRBJ2-1; 9 nucleotides match TRBD1. This CDR3 has 13 residues. V shed 9 bases and J 6 bases; nucleotides not matched to a gene: 7. CDR1 and CDR2 (germline): SGHRS, YFSETQ. CDR3 nucleotide sequence: TGCGCCACTTCGACAGGGGGTTTCAATGAGCAGTTCTTC. Protein product: CATSTGGFNEQFF.

This chain uses TRBV11-2 with TRBJ2-3; perhaps TRBD2 as D (6 bases). The CDR3 is made up of 19 amino acids. Trimming removed 2 bases from V and 2 bases from J, with 23 bases in between. Germline CDR1 SGHAT, CDR2 FQNNGV. Here the CDR3 reads CASSLSISGVAVFTDTQYF. The DNA of the CDR3 is TGTGCCAGCAGCTTATCGATTTCGGGAGTTGCTGTCTTCACAGATACGCAGTATTTT. The entire variable domain, with the rest obtained from reference TRBV11-2 and TRBJ2-3, is as follows: EAGVAQSPRYKIIEKRQSVAFWCNPISGHATLYWYQQILGQGPKLLIQFQNNGVVDDSQLPKDRFSAERLKGVDSTLKIQPAKLEDSAVYLCASSLSISGVAVFTDTQYFGPGTRLTVL.

The chain links TRBV5-1 to TRBJ1-3, with unresolved D. V shed 1 base and J shed 4 bases, with 15 bases lying between them. CDR3 size: 16 residues. Germline lookup yields CDR1 SGHRS and CDR2 YFSETQ. The CDR3 DNA reads as TGCGCCAGCAGCTTGCCGGACCTCCCGTCGGGAAACACCATATATTTT. Protein product: CASSLPDLPSGNTIYF.

This chain links TRBV18 with TRBJ2-1; D remains ambiguous. CDR1 and CDR2 from the germline V gene are KGHSH and LQKENI. V lost 3 bases and J lost 0, with 21 bases in between. The CDR3 is 19 residues long. The chain's CDR3 is CASSPPNRPGLPSYNEQFF. DNA for the CDR3: TGTGCCAGCTCACCCCCCAATAGACCGGGCCTCCCCTCCTACAATGAGCAGTTCTTC.

This chain links TRBV7-7 with TRBJ2-3, with 7 nucleotides matching TRBD2. Per the germline V gene, CDR1 is SSHAT and CDR2 is FNYEAQ (reference sequence). Unmatched junction bases numbered 9, after V lost 5 bases and J lost 10 bases. The CDR3 extends over 13 amino acids. As DNA, the CDR3 is TGTGCCAGCAGCCTTAGTGCGGGAGTAGCGCAGTATTTT. Its translation: CASSLSAGVAQYF. The whole variable domain, filled in from reference TRBV7-7 and TRBJ2-3, reads GAGVSQSPRYKVTKRGQDVTLRCDPISSHATLYWYQQALGQGPEFLTYFNYEAQPDKSGLPSDRFSAERPEGSISTLTIQRTEQRDSAMYRCASSLSAGVAQYFGPGTRLTVL.

The V call is TRBV6-1, the J call TRBJ1-1; D unresolved. This CDR3 region has 11 residues. Germline CDR1 reads MNHNS; CDR2 reads SASEGT. Trimming removed 5 bases at V and 8 bases at J, with 9 bases between. The CDR3 nucleotides read TGTGCCAGCAGTCAAACACGAGAAGCTTTCTTT. It specifies CASSQTREAFF.

This clone was seen only a few times. This chain links TRBV2 with TRBJ1-1; D is ambiguous. The CDR3 contains 13 residues. Trimming left V 4 bases short and J 7 bases short, with 13 bases between. The germline CDR1 and CDR2 sequences are SNHLY and FYNNEI. The CDR3 coding sequence is TGTGCCAGCAGTGTTCCCCGGGATAGTGAAGCTTTCTTT. Its protein is CASSVPRDSEAFF.

CDR3 in amino acids: CASGTEGVYSNQPQHF. In nucleotides, the CDR3 is TGTGCCAGCGGGACGGAGGGAGTGTATAGCAATCAGCCCCAGCATTTT. The J gene is TRBJ1-5, the V gene TRBV2; D is perhaps TRBD1 (5 bases). Germline V gene sequence: CDR1 SNHLY, CDR2 FYNNEI. The CDR3 spans 16 residues. Trimming stripped 8 bases from V and 0 bases from J, with 17 bases between.

The chain employs TRBV19 and TRBJ1-5, with a possible D match to TRBD1 (5 bases). The germline gives CDR1 LNHDA, CDR2 SQIVND (reference sequence). CDR3 length equals 16 residues. Trimming took off 1 base at V and 4 bases at J, with 14 bases between the two ends. The CDR3 nucleotides are TGTGCCAGTAGTATAGTTGGACACCCAGGGAATCAGCCCCAGCATTTT. This encodes CASSIVGHPGNQPQHF.

This sequence joins TRBV5-1 and TRBJ2-7; 9 bases fit TRBD2. V was pared by 5 bases and J by 6 bases, with 9 bases of the junction left unmatched. The CDR3 is 14 amino acids. CDR1 and CDR2 (germline): SGHRS, YFSETQ. CDR3 sequence reads: CASSQDSGRPEQYF. The CDR3 coding sequence is TGCGCCAGCAGTCAAGATAGCGGGAGACCCGAGCAGTACTTC.

J is TRBJ2-1 and V is TRBV6-6, with D possibly TRBD2 on 6 matching bases. In germline, CDR1 is MNHNY, CDR2 SVGAGI (reference sequence). Trimming pared 3 bases from V and 7 bases from J, leaving 16 bases between. The CDR3 has 15 amino acids. The CDR3 nucleotides are TGTGCCAGCAGTTATCTCTCGGGAGAAAGGAATGAGCAGTTCTTC. Translated: CASSYLSGERNEQFF.

This chain connects TRBV20-1 to TRBJ2-3; D gene unclear. Deletions cut 3 bases from V and 5 bases from J, with 6 bases between. CDR1 and CDR2 (germline): DFQATT, SNEGSKA (reference sequence). CDR3 length equals 11 residues. The DNA for the CDR3 is TGCAGTGCTAGTACGGGAGATACGCAGTATTTT. Its translation is CSASTGDTQYF.

This rearrangement joins TRBV5-5 to TRBJ2-5; no clear D. Germline loops: CDR1 SGHKS, CDR2 YYEKEE (reference sequence). The CDR3 totals 15 residues. With 0 bases removed from V and 2 bases from J, the gap between germline ends came to 11 bases. The CDR3 protein is CASSLGPNGQETQYF. In DNA form, the CDR3 reads TGTGCCAGCAGCTTGGGGCCTAACGGGCAAGAGACCCAGTACTTC.

The V gene is TRBV7-8, the J gene TRBJ1-4; TRBD1 might be the D (6 bases). Germline V gene sequence: CDR1 SGHVS, CDR2 FQNEAQ. There are 16 residues in the CDR3. Trimming removed 5 bases from V and 4 bases from J, with 17 bases in between. Here the CDR3 DNA reads TGTGCCAGCAGCCGGAGTCTCAAGGGGGTTAATGAAAAACTGTTTTTT. It specifies CASSRSLKGVNEKLFF.

The chain is built from TRBV4-1 and TRBJ2-7; D not resolved. The CDR3 extends over 15 amino acids. Trimming shortened V by 0 bases and J by 4 bases, and 13 bases separated the two germline ends. Germline V gives CDR1 MGHRA, CDR2 YSYEKL. Written as DNA, the CDR3 is TGCGCCAGCAGCCAAGATCGAGAGATAGAGTACGAGCAGTACTTC. The encoded protein is CASSQDREIEYEQYF.

The J gene is TRBJ1-1, the V gene TRBV4-1; D unresolved. Looked up from germline, CDR1 is MGHRA and CDR2 is YSYEKL. The CDR3 runs 13 residues. V was pared by 1 base and J by 2 bases, with 5 bases between. The CDR3 bases are TGCGCCAGCAGCCAAGGACACAACACTGAAGCTTTCTTT. Its protein product is CASSQGHNTEAFF.

The chain is built from TRBV5-8 and TRBJ2-3; TRBD2 might be the D (5 bases). The germline gives CDR1 SGHTS, CDR2 YDEGEE. The CDR3 consists of 14 residues. Trimming cost V 4 bases and J 4 bases, with 13 bases left between them. CDR3 nucleotides: TGTGCCAGCAGCCCGGGGTCGAGCGCAGATACGCAGTATTTT. It encodes CASSPGSSADTQYF.

The chain employs TRBV7-3 and TRBJ2-2; maybe TRBD2 (5 bases). There are 14 residues in the CDR3. Germline CDR1 is SGHTA and CDR2 is FQGTGA. Trimming stripped 1 base from V and 8 bases from J, with 11 bases between. For the CDR3, the DNA is TGTGCCAGCAGCTTAATGCTAGCCCGAGGGGAGCTGTTTTTT. It specifies CASSLMLARGELFF. Together with reference TRBV7-3 and TRBJ2-2, the CDR3 gives the full variable domain: GAGVSQTPSNKVTEKGKYVELRCDPISGHTALYWYRQSLGQGPEFLIYFQGTGAADDSGLPNDRFFAVRPEGSVSTLKIQRTERGDSAVYLCASSLMLARGELFFGEGSRLTVL.

The rearrangement uses TRBV28 and TRBJ2-7; possible D gene TRBD1, 6 bases. V was clipped by 6 bases and J by 5 bases, with 14 bases between them. CDR1 and CDR2 (germline): MDHEN, SYDVKM. This CDR3 is built from 13 residues. The CDR3 DNA reads as TGTGCCAGCAGACCACAGGGATTCGACGAGCAGTACTTC. Amino acids: CASRPQGFDEQYF.

The gene calls are TRBV1 and TRBJ2-5; the D call TRBD2 from the table was never checked on the DNA. TRBJ2-7 explains the end of the DNA better; the J call may be wrong. TRBV1 is deemed a pseudogene. This CDR3 region has 15 residues. The DNA of the CDR3 is TGCACCAGCAGCCAAGCGGGAGGGCCGAACTACGAGCAGTACTTC. Translated, it gives CTSSQAGGPNYEQYF.

The sample holds a few counts of this clone. The CDR3 loop reads CASSLSGPGEQYF. The CDR3 DNA is TGCGCCAGCAGCTTGTCAGGACCGGGGGAGCAGTACTTC. The rearrangement uses TRBV5-1 and TRBJ2-7; TRBD2 might be the D (5 bases). Between the trimmed V and J ends, which lost 1 base and 7 bases, there was a span of 12 bases. This CDR3 spans 13 amino acids. Germline CDR1 is SGHRS and CDR2 is YFSETQ.

This clone was detected once. The V gene is TRBV4-2, the J gene TRBJ1-1, with D tentatively TRBD1 (5 bases). The CDR3 is made up of 14 amino acids. Germline lookup yields CDR1 LGHNA and CDR2 YNFKEQ. V dropped 4 bases and J dropped 2 bases, with 11 bases sitting between them. The CDR3 DNA follows: TGTGCCAGCAGCCCCGGACATGCCAACACTGAAGCTTTCTTT. Translated, it gives CASSPGHANTEAFF.

The rearrangement joins TRBV10-2 to TRBJ2-2; 15 nucleotides agree with TRBD2. V was clipped by 3 bases and J by 5 bases; unmatched bases: 4. There are 17 residues in the CDR3. In germline, CDR1 is WSHSY, CDR2 SAAADI. The CDR3 spells CASSEAGLAGGTGELFF. The CDR3 DNA follows: TGCGCCAGCAGTGAAGCGGGACTAGCGGGAGGAACCGGGGAGCTGTTTTTT.

In this sample, this clone turned up once. This chain joins TRBV6-5 and TRBJ2-7; 7 bases fit TRBD2. Germline-derived CDR1 and CDR2 are MNHEY and SVGAGI. The CDR3 loop spans 15 amino acids. Unmatched junction bases numbered 9, after V lost 7 bases and J lost 0 bases. CDR3 sequence reads: CASTRGGGSSYEQYF. The CDR3 nucleotides read TGTGCCAGCACCCGGGGAGGCGGGAGCTCCTACGAGCAGTACTTC.

The gene calls are TRBV28 and TRBJ1-3; maybe TRBD1 (6 bases). The V gene's germline CDR1 is MDHEN and CDR2 SYDVKM. This CDR3 region has 15 residues. The V gene lost 4 bases and the J gene lost 3 bases, with 13 bases spanning the gap. As DNA, the CDR3 is TGTGCCAGCAGTTCTCAAACAGGGATTGGAAACACCATATATTTT. It translates to CASSSQTGIGNTIYF.

The gene calls are TRBV4-1 and TRBJ2-1; possibly TRBD1 or TRBD2 for D (7 bases each). Germline CDR1 MGHRA, CDR2 YSYEKL. V was pared by 8 bases and J by 9 bases, with 17 bases between. This CDR3 comprises 13 residues. The CDR3 is CASRGGRGGEQFF. The CDR3 coding sequence is TGCGCCAGCCGTGGGGGCAGGGGGGGTGAGCAGTTCTTC.

To note about this clone: The sample holds other DNA sequences that translate to the same CDR3. CDR3 in amino acids: CASSRGYEQFF. CDR3 sequence (DNA): TGTGCCAGCAGCCGAGGGTATGAGCAGTTCTTC. The chain recombines TRBV6-5 with TRBJ2-1; a weak D match, TRBD2 (5 bases). Germline CDR1 is MNHEY and CDR2 is SVGAGI. Trimming took off 6 bases at V and 8 bases at J, with 8 bases between the two ends. There are 11 residues in the CDR3.